In this sample, the clone carrying this T cell receptor beta chain turned up many times. The data belong to a study of identical twins. The CDR3 runs to 16 residues. Germline CDR1 reads SGHRS; CDR2 reads YFSETQ. The ends were cut back, 4 bases at V and 7 bases at J, with 20 bases in the middle. All of the donors were Caucasians in good health. TCRdb recomputed calls from the 5' RACE reads with MiXCR, one row per CDR3 protein. The sample lists approximately 690,000 distinct CDR3 sequences; 6% to 6.5% were seen once. The gene calls are TRBV5-1 and TRBJ1-4, with D possibly being TRBD1 (6 bases). The TCR sequence derives from a man aged 18 to 29 in good health. Source material: naive T cells sorted from blood. Written as DNA, the CDR3 is TGCGCCAGCAGCCCCATCGTGGGGGGGGCGAGTGAAAAACTGTTTTTT. This sequence encodes CASSPIVGGASEKLFF. Full variable domain (rest looked up from reference TRBV5-1 and TRBJ1-4): KAGVTQTPRYLIKTRGQQVTLSCSPISGHRSVSWYQQTPGQGLQFLFEYFSETQRNKGNFPGRFSGRQFSNSRSEMNVSTLELGDSALYLCASSPIVGGASEKLFFGSGTQLSVL.